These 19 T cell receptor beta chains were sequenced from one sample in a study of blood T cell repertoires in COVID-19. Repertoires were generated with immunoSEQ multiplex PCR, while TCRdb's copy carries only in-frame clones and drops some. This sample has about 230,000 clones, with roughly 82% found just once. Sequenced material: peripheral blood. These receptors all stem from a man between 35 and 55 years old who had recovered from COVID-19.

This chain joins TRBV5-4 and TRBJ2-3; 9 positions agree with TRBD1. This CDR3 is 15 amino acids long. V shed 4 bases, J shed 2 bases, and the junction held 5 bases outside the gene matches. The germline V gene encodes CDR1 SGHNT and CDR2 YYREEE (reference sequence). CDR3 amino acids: CASSPWTGDTDTQYF. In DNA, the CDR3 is TGTGCCAGCAGCCCATGGACAGGGGACACAGATACGCAGTATTTT.

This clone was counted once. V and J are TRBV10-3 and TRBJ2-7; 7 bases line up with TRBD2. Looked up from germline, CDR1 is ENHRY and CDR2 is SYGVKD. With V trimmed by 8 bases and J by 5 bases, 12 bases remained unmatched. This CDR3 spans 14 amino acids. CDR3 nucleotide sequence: TGTGCCATCTCCACCGGGACTGGGGGGGACGAGCAGTACTTC. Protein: CAISTGTGGDEQYF.

The CDR3 region has the DNA TGTGCCAGTGGCTCGAGGGGGGAGCTGTTTTTT. This encodes CASGSRGELFF. This chain links TRBV19 with TRBJ2-2; D gene ambiguous. Germline V gives CDR1 LNHDA, CDR2 SQIVND (reference sequence). Trimming removed 8 bases from V and 8 bases from J, with 9 bases in between. The CDR3 totals 11 residues.

In nucleotides, the CDR3 is TGTGCCAGCAGTTTAGGGGTAGCATATGGCTACACCTTC. Protein: CASSLGVAYGYTF. V usage is TRBV12-3 or TRBV12-4 and J usage is TRBJ1-2; D is ambiguous. The CDR3 covers 13 residues. V was clipped by 1 base and J by 5 bases, with 8 bases between them.

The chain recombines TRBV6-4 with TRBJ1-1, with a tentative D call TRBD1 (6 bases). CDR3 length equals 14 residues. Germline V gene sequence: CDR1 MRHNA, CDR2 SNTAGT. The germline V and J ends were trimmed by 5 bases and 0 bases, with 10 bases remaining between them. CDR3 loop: CASSSTGLNTEAFF. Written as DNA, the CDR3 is TGTGCCAGCAGTTCGACAGGTTTGAACACTGAAGCTTTCTTT.

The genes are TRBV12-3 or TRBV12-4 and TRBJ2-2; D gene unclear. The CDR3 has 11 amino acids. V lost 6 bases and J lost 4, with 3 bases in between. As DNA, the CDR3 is TGTGCCAGCAGCTCCACCGGGGAGCTGTTTTTT. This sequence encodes CASSSTGELFF.

CDR3 sequence reads: CASSLPGQGTANEQFF. CDR3 bases: TGTGCCAGCAGCCTTCCGGGACAGGGAACCGCCAATGAGCAGTTCTTC. The rearrangement joins TRBV11-2 to TRBJ2-1, with 9 bases aligning to TRBD1. The CDR3 covers 16 residues. The V segment lost 5 bases and the J segment 6 bases; nucleotides outside the gene matches: 11. The germline V gene encodes CDR1 SGHAT and CDR2 FQNNGV.

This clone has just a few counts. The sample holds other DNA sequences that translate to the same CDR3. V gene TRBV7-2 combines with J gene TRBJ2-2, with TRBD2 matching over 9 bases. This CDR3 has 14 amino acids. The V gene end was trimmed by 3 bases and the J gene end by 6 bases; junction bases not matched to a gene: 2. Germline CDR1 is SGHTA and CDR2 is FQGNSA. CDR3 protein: CASSFGGRAGELFF. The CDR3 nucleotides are TGTGCCAGCAGCTTTGGCGGGAGGGCCGGGGAGCTGTTTTTT.

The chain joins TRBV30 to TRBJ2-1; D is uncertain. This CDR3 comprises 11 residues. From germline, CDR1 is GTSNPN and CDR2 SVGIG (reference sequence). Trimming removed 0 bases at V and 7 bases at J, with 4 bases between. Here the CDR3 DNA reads TGTGCCTGGAGTGTCATTAATGAGCAGTTCTTC. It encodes CAWSVINEQFF.

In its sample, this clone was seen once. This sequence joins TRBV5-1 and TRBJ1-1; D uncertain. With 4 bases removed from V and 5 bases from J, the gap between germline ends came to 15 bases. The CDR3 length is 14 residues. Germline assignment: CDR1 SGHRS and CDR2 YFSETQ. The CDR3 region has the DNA TGCGCCAGCAGCGTTGCCGGGTCCGGAACTGAAGCTTTCTTT. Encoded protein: CASSVAGSGTEAFF.

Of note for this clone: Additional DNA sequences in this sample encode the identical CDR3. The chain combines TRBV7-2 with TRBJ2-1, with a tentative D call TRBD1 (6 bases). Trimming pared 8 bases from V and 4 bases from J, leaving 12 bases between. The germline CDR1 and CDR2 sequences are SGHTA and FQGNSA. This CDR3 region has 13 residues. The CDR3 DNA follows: TGTGCCAGCGGAACCAGGGGTTACAATGAGCAGTTCTTC. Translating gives CASGTRGYNEQFF. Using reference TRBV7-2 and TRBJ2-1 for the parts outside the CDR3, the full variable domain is GAGVSQSPSNKVTEKGKDVELRCDPISGHTALYWYRQSLGQGLEFLIYFQGNSAPDKSGLPSDRFSAERTGGSVSTLTIQRTQQEDSAVYLCASGTRGYNEQFFGPGTRLTVL.

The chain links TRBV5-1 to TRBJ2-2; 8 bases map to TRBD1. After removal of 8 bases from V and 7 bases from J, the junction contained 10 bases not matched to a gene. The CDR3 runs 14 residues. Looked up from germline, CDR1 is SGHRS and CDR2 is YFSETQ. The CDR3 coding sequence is TGCGCCAGTGGGCAGGGGGCGCTTATCGGGGAGCTGTTTTTT. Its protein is CASGQGALIGELFF.

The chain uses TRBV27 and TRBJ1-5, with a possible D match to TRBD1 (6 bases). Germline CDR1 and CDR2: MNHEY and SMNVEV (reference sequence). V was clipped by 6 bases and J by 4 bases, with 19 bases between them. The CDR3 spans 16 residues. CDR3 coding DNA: TGTGCCAGCAGGTCCGTCATCGGGACACCGAATCAGCCCCAGCATTTT. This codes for CASRSVIGTPNQPQHF.

CDR3 DNA sequence: TGTGCCAGCAGTAAGGACACATATCAGCCCCAGCATTTT. Residues: CASSKDTYQPQHF. The genes are TRBV6-5 and TRBJ1-5; D is perhaps TRBD1 (5 bases). V shed 5 bases and J shed 5 bases, with 10 bases lying between them. The germline CDR1 and CDR2 sequences are MNHEY and SVGAGI. The CDR3 contains 13 residues.

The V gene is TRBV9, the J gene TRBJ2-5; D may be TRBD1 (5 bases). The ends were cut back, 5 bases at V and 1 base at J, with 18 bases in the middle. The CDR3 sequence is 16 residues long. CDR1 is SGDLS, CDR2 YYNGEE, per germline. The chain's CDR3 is CASSKTESIFQETQYF. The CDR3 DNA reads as TGTGCCAGCAGTAAGACAGAGTCGATTTTCCAAGAGACCCAGTACTTC.

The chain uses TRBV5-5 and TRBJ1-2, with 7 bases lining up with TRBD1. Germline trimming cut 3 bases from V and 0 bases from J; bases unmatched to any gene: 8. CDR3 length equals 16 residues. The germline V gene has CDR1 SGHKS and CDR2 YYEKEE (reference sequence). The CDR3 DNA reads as TGTGCCAGCAGCTCCGCCACAGGGGCAGCTAACTATGGCTACACCTTC. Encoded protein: CASSSATGAANYGYTF.

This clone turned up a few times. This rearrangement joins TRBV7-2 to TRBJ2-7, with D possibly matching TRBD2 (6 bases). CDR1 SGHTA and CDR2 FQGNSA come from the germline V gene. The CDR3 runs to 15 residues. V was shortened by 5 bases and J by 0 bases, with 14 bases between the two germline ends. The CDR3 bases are TGTGCCAGCAGCCAGACCAGCGGGCGCTCCTACGAGCAGTACTTC. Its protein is CASSQTSGRSYEQYF.

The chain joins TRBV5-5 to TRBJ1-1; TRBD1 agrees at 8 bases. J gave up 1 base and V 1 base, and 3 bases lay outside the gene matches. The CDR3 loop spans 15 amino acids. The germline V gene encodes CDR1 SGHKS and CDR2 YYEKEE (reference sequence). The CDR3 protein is CASSLLRGQNTEAFF. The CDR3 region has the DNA TGTGCCAGCAGCTTGCTCAGGGGGCAGAACACTGAAGCTTTCTTT.

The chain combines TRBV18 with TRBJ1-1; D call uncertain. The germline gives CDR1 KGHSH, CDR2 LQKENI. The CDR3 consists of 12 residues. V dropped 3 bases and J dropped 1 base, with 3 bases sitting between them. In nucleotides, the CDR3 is TGTGCCAGCTCACCCAGGAACACTGAAGCTTTCTTT. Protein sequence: CASSPRNTEAFF.